This T cell receptor beta chain was found in a study of blood T cell repertoires in COVID-19. The overall study: The samples span acute and convalescent COVID-19 from the United States, Italy and Spain. Sample material is recorded as cDNA or gDNA derived from T cells, B-cell-depleted T cells, or PBMCs.

The CDR3 extends over 15 amino acids. V lost 0 bases and J lost 7; bases outside the gene matches: 2. Per the germline V gene, CDR1 is LNHNV and CDR2 is YYDKDF (reference sequence). Per the authors' pipeline: Amplification from reference gene primers served as the basis for estimated nucleated cell counts. Profiling relied on immunoSEQ multiplex PCR, and the TCRdb table lists in-frame clones only, not all of them. The DNA gave D and trimming, while V, J and clone size come from that table. The repertoire holds over 90,000 clones, around nine tenths seen once, with roughly 3.1% in the top ten. This clone was seen just once.

The clonotype was recovered from a man between 50 and 59 years old with active or convalescent COVID-19. V usage is TRBV15 and J usage is TRBJ1-6, with 8 bases identical to TRBD1. Sequenced: peripheral blood. CDR3 sequence: CATSRDRTGNSPLHF. CDR3 sequence (DNA): TGTGCCACCAGCAGAGATCGGACAGGGAATTCACCCCTCCACTTT.